This T cell receptor (beta chain) was captured in a study of blood T cell repertoires in COVID-19. CDR3 length: 15 amino acids. The germline V gene has CDR1 SNHLY and CDR2 FYNNEI. Unmatched junction bases numbered 12, after V lost 6 bases and J lost 5 bases. Profiled with immunoSEQ multiplex PCR; TCRdb holds only in-frame clones, not every one. The data show 280,000 or so clones, with nearly 90% seen just once and about 1.7% held by the top ten. The rearrangement uses TRBV2 and TRBJ2-7; 8 positions agree with TRBD1. Specimen: PBMCs or T cells enriched from blood (not recorded which). This sequence originates from a young woman with acute COVID-19. This chain's CDR3 is CASRYPGTGSHEQYF. Written as DNA, the CDR3 is TGTGCCAGCAGGTATCCCGGGACAGGTAGCCACGAGCAGTACTTC.